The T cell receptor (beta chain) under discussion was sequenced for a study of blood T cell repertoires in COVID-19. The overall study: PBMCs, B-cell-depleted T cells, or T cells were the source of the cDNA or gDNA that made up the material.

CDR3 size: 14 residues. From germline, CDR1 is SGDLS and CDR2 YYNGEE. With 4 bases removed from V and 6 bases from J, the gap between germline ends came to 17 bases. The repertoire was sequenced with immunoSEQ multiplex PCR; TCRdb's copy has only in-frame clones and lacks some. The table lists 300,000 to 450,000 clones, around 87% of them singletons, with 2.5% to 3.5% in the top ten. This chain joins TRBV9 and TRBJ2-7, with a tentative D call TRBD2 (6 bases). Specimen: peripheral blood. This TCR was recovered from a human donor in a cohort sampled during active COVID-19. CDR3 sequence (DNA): TGTGCCAGCAGCCCGATGACTAGTATCTCCGAGCAGTACTTC. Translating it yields CASSPMTSISEQYF.